This TCR beta chain was profiled in a study of T cell repertoires in cytomegalovirus infection. Study as a whole: Matching HLA type, along with CMV infection, was indicated by public TCR beta signatures.

The CDR3 is made up of 14 amino acids. From germline, CDR1 is SGHTA and CDR2 FQGNSA. TCRdb re-called the reads with MiXCR, one entry per CDR3 protein. The sample records roughly 920,000 distinct CDR3 sequences, roughly a third being singletons. Concerning this clonotype itself: Its cognate antigen is unknown. A much larger clone is a single base away; this may be a read error.

Notes on the study in general: CMV-specific HLA-C-restricted TCR beta clonotypes dominated the ex vivo response. Of the TCR beta families, the public ones yielded a cumulative frequency that identified carriers of CMV plus the relevant HLA.

The sequence derives from a human donor in good health (CMV status not recorded). Some clones in this sample may be carry-over from other donors' samples. The sample was cultured CD8+ T cells from PBMCs, taken from culture after CMV antigen stimulation. The chain recombines TRBV7-2 with TRBJ2-1; 7 positions agree with TRBD1. The CDR3 nucleotides are TGTGCCAGCTTCCCACTAGACAGGGATAATGGGCAGTTCTTC. It codes for CASFPLDRDNGQFF. The full variable domain, with the rest looked up from reference TRBV7-2 and TRBJ2-1, is GAGVSQSPSNKVTEKGKDVELRCDPISGHTALYWYRQSLGQGLEFLIYFQGNSAPDKSGLPSDRFSAERTGGSVSTLTIQRTQQEDSAVYLCASFPLDRDNGQFFGPGTRLTVL.